This T cell receptor beta chain was obtained from a study of OX40 agonist ivuxolimab in advanced cancers. Study details: Anti-PD-1, anti-PD-L1 or anti-CTLA-4 therapy given earlier was allowed, and 40% had some.

The CDR3 has 15 amino acids. The germline V gene encodes CDR1 SGHRS and CDR2 YFSETQ. J lost 2 bases, V lost 5 bases, and 7 bases had no gene match. Study outcomes and limitations: Blood T cells, both CD4+ and CD8+, expanded clonally by week 6 at 0.1 to 3.0 mg/kg.

Measured with immunoSEQ multiplex PCR; TCRdb has only the in-frame clones, and not every one. This sample has fewer than 110,000 clones, with about 91% found just once. A word on this clone: Its target is not known.

The clonotype comes from an adult with an advanced solid tumor such as melanoma, head and neck, liver or kidney cancer. Material: CD4+ or CD8+ T cells sorted from blood, obtained in a trial of the OX40 agonist ivuxolimab. This chain uses TRBV5-1 with TRBJ2-1; 7 nucleotides agree with TRBD1. This CDR3 reads CASSSPGTAYNEQFF. In DNA form, the CDR3 reads TGCGCCAGCAGTTCTCCCGGGACAGCCTACAATGAGCAGTTCTTC.